Shown below are 31 T cell receptor beta chains from a single sample sequenced in a study of blood T cells in healthy people across ages. The use of a sample-barcoded 5' primer and a J-beta primer mix characterized a second PCR of about 6 to 11 cycles. TCRdb re-analysed the 5' RACE reads in MiXCR, keeping a single row per CDR3 protein. The sample consists of about 670,000 distinct CDR3 sequences, roughly 43% of them appearing once. Sequencing was done on a sample of blood. The source is a man older than 75 in good health.

This chain links TRBV29-1 with TRBJ2-2, with 10 bases identical to TRBD1. The ends lost 6 bases at V and 7 bases at J; junction bases unmatched: 8. The CDR3 runs 14 residues. Germline V lookup: CDR1 SQVTM, CDR2 ANQGSEA. CDR3 coding DNA: TGCAGCGTCGCGACAGGGGGCTCGGGCGGGGAGCTGTTTTTT. Protein: CSVATGGSGGELFF.

This clonotype was found many times. The V gene is TRBV27, the J gene TRBJ1-1, with D possibly being TRBD1 (6 bases). Germline V CDR1 and CDR2: MNHEY, SMNVEV (reference sequence). V was shortened by 2 bases and J by 0 bases, with 10 bases between the two germline ends. The CDR3 extends over 15 amino acids. The CDR3 is CASSLKGQMNTEAFF. The CDR3 DNA reads as TGTGCCAGCAGTTTAAAGGGACAAATGAACACTGAAGCTTTCTTT.

V usage is TRBV20-1 and J usage is TRBJ1-2; 9 nucleotides agree with TRBD1. Trimming took 6 bases from V and 2 from J; bases not matched to a gene: 7. In germline, CDR1 is DFQATT, CDR2 SNEGSKA (reference sequence). The CDR3 length is 14 residues. The DNA of the CDR3 is TGCAGTGCCAACACTGGACAGGGGAACTATGGCTACACCTTC. Its translation: CSANTGQGNYGYTF.

CDR3 nucleotides: TGCAGTGCTGAGAGCTTTGCCGGGGAGCTGTTTTTT. Translating gives CSAESFAGELFF. The chain recombines TRBV20-1 with TRBJ2-2; D gene unclear. V lost 5 bases to trimming and J lost 6 bases, with 10 bases between them. Germline CDR1 is DFQATT and CDR2 is SNEGSKA (reference sequence). The CDR3 has 12 residues.

This clonotype was seen a few times. The V gene is TRBV7-2, the J gene TRBJ1-2; 8 bases align to TRBD1. The V segment lost 5 bases and the J segment 3 bases; nucleotides outside the gene matches: 5. The CDR3 is made up of 14 amino acids. Germline V gene lookup returns CDR1 SGHTA and CDR2 FQGNSA. This CDR3 reads CASSPDRVYYGYTF. The CDR3 DNA reads as TGTGCCAGCAGCCCGGACAGGGTATACTATGGCTACACCTTC.

This clonotype has more than one count but fewer than ten. V usage is TRBV10-3 and J usage is TRBJ2-3; 7 nucleotides line up with TRBD2. J gave up 3 bases and V 4 bases, and 1 base lay outside the gene matches. CDR1 and CDR2 from the germline V gene are ENHRY and SYGVKD. This CDR3 comprises 13 residues. CDR3 region: CAISGGGTDTQYF. The CDR3 nucleotides are TGTGCCATCAGTGGGGGGGGAACAGATACGCAGTATTTT.

The rearrangement links TRBV10-3 to TRBJ2-5; D is possibly TRBD2 (5 bases). The J call may be faulty, since TRBJ2-7 better matches the DNA end. Germline V gene sequence: CDR1 ENHRY, CDR2 SYGVKD. The CDR3 consists of 12 residues. Written as DNA, the CDR3 is TGTGCCATCAGTGACGGGGTCAACGAGCAGTACTTC. This codes for CAISDGVNEQYF.

The chain carries TRBV16 and TRBJ1-2; 7 nucleotides align to TRBD1. The V and J ends lost 4 bases and 6 bases, in that order; junction bases with no gene match: 5. Germline assignment: CDR1 KGHSY and CDR2 FQNENV. CDR3 length: 13 amino acids. CDR3 region: CASSPPTGNGYTF. The DNA of the CDR3 is TGTGCCAGCAGCCCACCGACAGGGAATGGCTACACCTTC.

The V call is TRBV25-1, the J call TRBJ1-4; D gene uncertain. CDR1 is MGHDK, CDR2 SYGVNS, per germline. The CDR3 runs to 14 residues. V was shortened by 4 bases and J by 5 bases, with 11 bases between the two germline ends. The CDR3, as DNA: TGTGCCAGCAGTGCACACGGACCGAATGAAAAACTGTTTTTT. This translates into CASSAHGPNEKLFF.

The V gene is TRBV7-2, the J gene TRBJ2-4; the match to TRBD2 covers 7 bases. Germline V CDR1 and CDR2: SGHTA, FQGNSA. V lost 4 bases, J lost 15 bases, and 9 bases stayed unmatched. The CDR3 has 12 residues. CDR3 protein: CASSSSIGLGYF. DNA for the CDR3: TGTGCCAGCAGCTCTAGTATTGGACTAGGGTACTTC. The full variable domain, completed using reference TRBV7-2 and TRBJ2-4, is GAGVSQSPSNKVTEKGKDVELRCDPISGHTALYWYRQSLGQGLEFLIYFQGNSAPDKSGLPSDRFSAERTGGSVSTLTIQRTQQEDSAVYLCASSSSIGLGYFGAGTRLSVL.

The genes are TRBV11-2 and TRBJ2-3; D gene uncertain. The germline V gene has CDR1 SGHAT and CDR2 FQNNGV. The CDR3 is 15 residues long. The ends were cut back, 4 bases at V and 2 bases at J, with 13 bases in the middle. This CDR3 reads CASSSVDGHTDTQYF. The CDR3 DNA reads TGTGCCAGCAGCTCAGTCGACGGCCACACAGATACGCAGTATTTT.

Here the CDR3 reads CSVDFGTGGSETQYF. The CDR3 bases are TGCAGCGTTGATTTCGGGACAGGGGGCTCAGAGACCCAGTACTTC. The gene calls are TRBV29-1 and TRBJ2-5, with 12 bases that match TRBD1. V was pared by 3 bases and J by 4 bases, with 6 bases of the junction left unmatched. Germline-derived CDR1 and CDR2 are SQVTM and ANQGSEA. CDR3 length: 15 amino acids.

This clonotype was detected ten times or more. The chain has TRBV10-3 and TRBJ2-7; the D gene is possibly TRBD1 (7 bases). The CDR3 extends over 13 amino acids. Germline V gene lookup returns CDR1 ENHRY and CDR2 SYGVKD. V was clipped by 6 bases and J by 4 bases, with 13 bases between them. CDR3 amino acids: CAIREGQRYEQYF. As DNA, the CDR3 is TGTGCCATCAGGGAGGGACAGCGGTACGAGCAGTACTTC.

This clonotype was seen a few times. J is TRBJ2-1 and V is TRBV20-1, with 7 nucleotides matching TRBD2. This CDR3 comprises 14 residues. Germline V gene sequence: CDR1 DFQATT, CDR2 SNEGSKA (reference sequence). V shed 2 bases and J 7 bases; nucleotides not matched to a gene: 8. In DNA form, the CDR3 reads TGCAGTGCTAGAAGCGGAGGGAGGGAAAATGAGCAGTTCTTC. This codes for CSARSGGRENEQFF.

The rearrangement links TRBV20-1 to TRBJ1-1, with 7 bases that match TRBD1. Germline V gives CDR1 DFQATT, CDR2 SNEGSKA (reference sequence). There are 14 residues in the CDR3. With 6 bases clipped from V and 6 bases from J, the junction kept 13 bases outside the gene matches. The CDR3 DNA is TGCAGTGCAAACAGGGGCTTATCTCTCCCTGAAGCTTTCTTT. Translation gives CSANRGLSLPEAFF.

The chain joins TRBV20-1 to TRBJ1-1; unclear D gene. Trimming shortened V by 6 bases and J by 1 base, and 9 bases separated the two germline ends. CDR3 size: 12 residues. Germline V CDR1 and CDR2: DFQATT, SNEGSKA (reference sequence). CDR3 sequence (DNA): TGCAGTGCCGTACAGTCGAACACTGAAGCTTTCTTT. Amino acid sequence: CSAVQSNTEAFF.

This clonotype appeared a few times. CDR3: CASSFSQGGGTDTQYF. CDR3 nucleotides: TGTGCCAGCAGTTTCTCGCAGGGAGGGGGCACAGATACGCAGTATTTT. This chain links TRBV28 with TRBJ2-3, with 7 bases aligning to TRBD2. The ends lost 3 bases at V and 1 base at J; junction bases unmatched: 7. The CDR3 extends over 16 amino acids. Germline assignment: CDR1 MDHEN and CDR2 SYDVKM.

The rearrangement links TRBV3-1 to TRBJ2-5; 7 nucleotides match TRBD1. The CDR3 extends over 13 amino acids. CDR1 is LGHDT, CDR2 YNNKEL, per germline (reference sequence). V was clipped by 1 base and J by 9 bases; unmatched bases: 5. The DNA of the CDR3 is TGTGCCAGCAGCCAAGGAGATCAGGGGGCCCAGTACTTC. Its protein product is CASSQGDQGAQYF.

This clonotype was seen repeatedly, ten times or more. This sequence joins TRBV6-2 or TRBV6-3 and TRBJ2-7; D call uncertain. CDR1 and CDR2 from the germline V gene are MNHEY and SVGEGT. The CDR3 covers 12 residues. The V end was cut by 2 bases, the J end by 4 bases, with 6 bases between. CDR3 nucleotides: TGTGCCAGCAGTTACCCCATTTACGAGCAGTACTTC. Its protein is CASSYPIYEQYF.

This clonotype was seen many times. The chain uses TRBV7-2 and TRBJ2-5; the match to TRBD2 covers 15 bases. Germline V CDR1 and CDR2: SGHTA, FQGNSA. The junction had 4 bases not matched to a gene; V was cut back by 5 bases and J by 3 bases. The CDR3 is 16 residues long. CDR3 nucleotide sequence: TGTGCCAGCAGCACTGGACTAGCGGGGGGGAAAGAGACCCAGTACTTC. This encodes CASSTGLAGGKETQYF.

The rearrangement links TRBV6-1 to TRBJ2-5, with D possibly TRBD2 on 5 matching bases. With 2 bases removed from V and 1 base from J, the gap between germline ends came to 11 bases. The V gene's germline CDR1 is MNHNS and CDR2 SASEGT. The CDR3 length is 15 residues. CDR3 coding DNA: TGTGCCAGCAGTGAACAGCGGCAGATCCAAGAGACCCAGTACTTC. It translates to CASSEQRQIQETQYF.

This clonotype came up a few times. The CDR3 nucleotides are TGTGCCAGCAGCGTGGGGACTGGAGGGGATACGCAGTATTTT. Protein sequence: CASSVGTGGDTQYF. The chain employs TRBV9 and TRBJ2-3, with D maybe TRBD2 (6 bases). This CDR3 is 14 amino acids long. V was pared by 2 bases and J by 6 bases, with 13 bases between. Germline CDR1 SGDLS, CDR2 YYNGEE. Full variable domain (remainder filled in from reference TRBV9 and TRBJ2-3): DSGVTQTPKHLITATGQRVTLRCSPRSGDLSVYWYQQSLDQGLQFLIQYYNGEERAKGNILERFSAQQFPDLHSELNLSSLELGDSALYFCASSVGTGGDTQYFGPGTRLTVL.

The chain recombines TRBV7-2 with TRBJ2-7; D is possibly TRBD1 (6 bases). V dropped 0 bases and J dropped 6 bases, with 12 bases sitting between them. The CDR3 consists of 14 residues. The germline V gene encodes CDR1 SGHTA and CDR2 FQGNSA. The CDR3 DNA reads TGTGCCAGCAGCTTAGCCCAGGGGATTTCCGAGCAGTACTTC. This encodes CASSLAQGISEQYF.

This clonotype showed up just a few times. The CDR3 DNA follows: TGCAGCGTTGCTGGGGTAGCGGGGTCAAACACCGGGGAGCTGTTTTTT. Protein: CSVAGVAGSNTGELFF. The genes are TRBV29-1 and TRBJ2-2; 8 bases map to TRBD2. The trim removed 4 bases at V and 2 bases at J, leaving 9 bases unmatched. Germline V gene sequence: CDR1 SQVTM, CDR2 ANQGSEA. This CDR3 contains 16 residues.

This chain uses TRBV29-1 with TRBJ2-3; D tentatively fits TRBD1 or TRBD2 (5 bases each). The CDR3 consists of 17 residues. V was clipped by 5 bases and J by 0 bases, with 21 bases between them. Germline V lookup: CDR1 SQVTM, CDR2 ANQGSEA. The DNA for the CDR3 is TGCAGCGTTTACTCGAGGGGCGGGCCCCTTAGCACAGATACGCAGTATTTT. The encoded protein is CSVYSRGGPLSTDTQYF.

There are a few counts of this clonotype. One end of the junction varies from germline; a read error may be responsible. The V call is TRBV5-1, the J call TRBJ2-3; D possibly corresponds to TRBD1 (6 bases). Germline V CDR1 and CDR2: SGHRS, YFSETQ. This CDR3 contains 13 residues. CDR3 sequence: CAGSLTGPDTQYF. CDR3 nucleotide sequence: TGCGCCGGCAGCTTAACAGGGCCAGATACGCAGTATTTT. The variable domain in full, with the rest retrieved from reference TRBV5-1 and TRBJ2-3, is KAGVTQTPRYLIKTRGQQVTLSCSPISGHRSVSWYQQTPGQGLQFLFEYFSETQRNKGNFPGRFSGRQFSNSRSEMNVSTLELGDSALYLCAGSLTGPDTQYFGPGTRLTVL.

The rearrangement joins TRBV5-1 to TRBJ2-2; 9 positions agree with TRBD1. V lost 4 bases and J lost 4; bases outside the gene matches: 5. This CDR3 is 15 amino acids long. CDR1 and CDR2 from the germline V gene are SGHRS and YFSETQ. This chain's CDR3 is CASSKQTGGTGELFF. CDR3 sequence (DNA): TGCGCCAGCAGCAAACAGACAGGGGGCACCGGGGAGCTGTTTTTT.

The V gene is TRBV21-1, the J gene TRBJ2-6; the table assigns TRBD1, which was not confirmed against the DNA. TRBV21-1 is a recognized pseudogene. This CDR3 is 16 amino acids long. The CDR3 here is CASSKLQGPGANVLTF. CDR3 DNA sequence: TGTGCCAGCAGCAAACTACAGGGGCCTGGGGCCAACGTCCTGACTTTC.

The chain employs TRBV6-2 or TRBV6-3 and TRBJ2-2; 11 nucleotides agree with TRBD2. V trimming: 5 bases; J trimming: 7 bases; junction bases outside the gene matches: 12. This CDR3 has 17 amino acids. Germline CDR1 reads MNHEY; CDR2 reads SVGEGT. DNA for the CDR3: TGTGCCAGCAGTCCGAAATACCCGACTAGCGGGAACGGGGAGCTGTTTTTT. Amino acid sequence: CASSPKYPTSGNGELFF.

The genes are TRBV5-1 and TRBJ1-1; maybe TRBD1 (5 bases). This CDR3 region has 13 residues. The germline gives CDR1 SGHRS, CDR2 YFSETQ. The V end lost 5 bases, the J end lost 5 bases, and 13 bases lay between the germline ends. For the CDR3, the DNA is TGCGCCAGCAGACAGGAAAGTACAACTGAAGCTTTCTTT. The encoded protein is CASRQESTTEAFF. Full variable domain (missing parts from reference TRBV5-1 and TRBJ1-1): KAGVTQTPRYLIKTRGQQVTLSCSPISGHRSVSWYQQTPGQGLQFLFEYFSETQRNKGNFPGRFSGRQFSNSRSEMNVSTLELGDSALYLCASRQESTTEAFFGQGTRLTVV.

This clonotype was counted many times. The chain joins TRBV29-1 to TRBJ2-3; D unresolved. The CDR3 totals 13 residues. Trimming took off 6 bases at V and 4 bases at J, with 14 bases between the two ends. Germline-derived CDR1 and CDR2 are SQVTM and ANQGSEA. The CDR3 DNA is TGCAGCGTGGAAACGAAGAGAGCAGATACGCAGTATTTT. Translated: CSVETKRADTQYF.